The sequence of this TCR beta chain was determined in a study of cytomegalovirus exposure and HLA in healthy donors. Primers for the PCR totalled 60 Vbeta and 13 Jbeta. TCRdb's table, derived via immunoSEQ multiplex PCR, lists solely in-frame clones and lacks some. The sample consists of more than 200,000 clones, more than 75% of them appearing once. Not recorded for this donor was the CMV serostatus. The specimen sequenced was PBMCs. The clonotype comes from a human donor in good health.

This CDR3 is CASRRDRRNTEAFF. CDR3 coding DNA: TGTGCCAGCAGACGAGACAGACGGAACACTGAAGCTTTCTTT. The rearrangement joins TRBV6-5 to TRBJ1-1; D might be TRBD1 (5 bases). Trimming shortened V by 6 bases and J by 1 base, and 12 bases separated the two germline ends. The CDR3 runs to 14 residues. CDR1 and CDR2 (germline): MNHEY, SVGAGI.